Listed below are T cell receptor beta chains from one sample, sequenced in a study of blood T cell repertoires in COVID-19. Measured with immunoSEQ multiplex PCR; TCRdb has only the in-frame clones, and not every one. The table includes roughly 400,000 clones, around 91% detected once. Sequenced material: PBMCs or T cells enriched from blood (not recorded which). The receptor source for this set is a man aged 25-45 years who had recovered from COVID-19. The CDR3 runs from the conserved cysteine through the conserved F or W. A D gene is named only where the DNA matches it firmly. Clone size is stated in some rows and not others, as once, few, many or a class when expanded.

abundance	v_gene	d_gene	j_gene	CDR3aa	CDR3nt
NA	TRBV18	TRBD2	TRBJ2-2	CASSLGLAGVGTGELFF	TGTGCCAGCTCACTGGGACTAGCGGGAGTTGGAACCGGGGAGCTGTTTTTT
NA	TRBV12-5	TRBD2	TRBJ2-7	CASGLTSNIQGRLSGNYEQYF	TGTGCTAGTGGTTTGACCTCAAATATACAGGGTAGGCTTAGCGGGAACTACGAGCAGTACTTC
NA	TRBV27	TRBD1	TRBJ1-2	CASSFRGASYGYTF	TGTGCCAGCAGTTTCAGGGGGGCGTCCTATGGCTACACCTTC
NA	TRBV2	TRBD2	TRBJ2-3	CASSGSTDTQYF	TGTGCTTCTAGCGGAAGCACAGATACGCAGTATTTT
NA	TRBV25-1	NA	TRBJ1-1	CASSLDGNMNTEAFF	TGTGCCAGCAGTTTAGACGGGAACATGAACACTGAAGCTTTCTTT
NA	TRBV9	TRBD2	TRBJ2-3	CASSLLAGGNTDTQYF	TGTGCCAGCAGCCTCCTAGCGGGAGGGAACACAGATACGCAGTATTTT
few	TRBV19	NA	TRBJ1-6	CASSIHPDRSNSPLHF	TGTGCCAGTAGTATACACCCGGACAGATCCAATTCACCCCTCCACTTT
NA	TRBV5-1	NA	TRBJ2-2	CASSAGLNTGELFF	TGCGCCAGCAGCGCAGGACTGAACACCGGGGAGCTGTTTTTT
NA	TRBV9	TRBD2	TRBJ2-3	CASSPQASGLSDTQYF	TGTGCCAGCAGCCCCCAGGCTAGCGGGTTGTCAGATACGCAGTATTTT
NA	TRBV6-5	NA	TRBJ1-5	CASSYSRTDYQPQHF	TGTGCCAGCAGTTACTCGAGGACTGACTATCAGCCCCAGCATTTT
NA	TRBV18	TRBD2	TRBJ2-7	CASSPPSVGDGRYEQYF	TGTGCCAGCTCACCCCCCAGCGTAGGTGACGGGAGGTACGAGCAGTACTTC
NA	TRBV7-6	NA	TRBJ2-7	CASSQGPRGEQYF	TGTGCCAGCAGCCAGGGGCCCCGTGGCGAGCAGTACTTC
NA	TRBV14	TRBD2	TRBJ2-7	CASSPLGLAFEQYF	TGTGCCAGCAGCCCCCTGGGACTAGCGTTTGAGCAGTACTTC
NA	TRBV28	NA	TRBJ1-2	CASEPASGWYGYTF	TGTGCGAGTGAGCCGGCCTCGGGGTGGTATGGCTACACCTTC
NA	TRBV5-1	TRBD1	TRBJ2-2	CASRRTGQNTGELFF	TGCGCCAGCAGGAGGACAGGGCAGAACACCGGGGAGCTGTTTTTT
few	TRBV5-6	TRBD2	TRBJ2-7	CASSQGLAGANEQYF	TGTGCCAGCAGCCAGGGACTAGCGGGAGCCAACGAGCAGTACTTC
NA	TRBV6-2/TRBV6-3	TRBD1	TRBJ1-2	CASSPRPGQGMVNYGYTF	TGTGCCAGCAGCCCTAGGCCGGGACAGGGAATGGTGAACTATGGCTACACCTTC
NA	TRBV28	NA	TRBJ2-7	CASSLSDRFYEQYF	TGTGCCAGCAGTTTGTCCGACAGGTTCTACGAGCAGTACTTC
NA	TRBV5-1	NA	TRBJ1-6	CASSLESNSNSPLHF	TGCGCCAGCAGCTTGGAGTCCAACTCGAATTCACCCCTCCACTTT
NA	TRBV28	NA	TRBJ1-1	CASCGFLNTEAFF	TGTGCCAGCTGCGGCTTTTTGAACACTGAAGCTTTCTTT
NA	TRBV10-3	TRBD1	TRBJ2-2	CAISLGGEELFF	TGTGCCATCAGTCTAGGGGGCGAGGAGCTGTTTTTT
once	TRBV10-3	TRBD1	TRBJ1-1	CAISEGRGDTEAFF	TGTGCCATCAGTGAGGGCAGGGGGGATACTGAAGCTTTCTTT
NA	TRBV28	NA	TRBJ2-3	CASSPFEKGGTDTQYF	TGTGCCAGCAGCCCCTTCGAGAAGGGGGGCACAGATACGCAGTATTTT
NA	TRBV6-6	NA	TRBJ2-7	CASSGAGYEQYF	TGTGCCAGCAGTGGGGCAGGCTACGAGCAGTACTTC
NA	TRBV28	TRBD1	TRBJ1-2	CASRPWVSGQGSGYTF	TGTGCCAGCAGACCCTGGGTGAGCGGACAGGGGAGCGGCTACACCTTC
NA	TRBV7-2	TRBD2	TRBJ2-1	CASSPGTSGSRDEQFF	TGTGCCAGCAGCCCAGGGACTAGCGGAAGTCGGGATGAGCAGTTCTTC
few	TRBV2	NA	TRBJ1-3	CASSLRQVLSGNTIYF	TGTGCCAGCAGTCTCAGACAGGTCCTCTCTGGAAACACCATATATTTT
NA	TRBV12-5	NA	TRBJ2-1	CASGLIQRHEQFF	TGTGCTAGTGGTTTGATCCAGCGCCATGAGCAGTTCTTC
NA	TRBV12-3/TRBV12-4	TRBD1	TRBJ2-1	CASSEGQGNEQFF	TGTGCCAGCAGTGAGGGACAGGGCAATGAGCAGTTCTTC
NA	TRBV12-5	NA	TRBJ2-5	CASGLALSAQYF	TGTGCTAGTGGTTTGGCCCTATCGGCCCAGTACTTC
NA	TRBV11-3	TRBD2	TRBJ2-1	CASSFLSGGPGEQFF	TGTGCCAGCAGCTTTCTCAGCGGGGGCCCCGGGGAGCAGTTCTTC
NA	TRBV18	NA	TRBJ2-7	CASSLLVGAGYEQYF	TGTGCCAGCTCTCTCCTGGTCGGAGCGGGCTACGAGCAGTACTTC
NA	TRBV27	TRBD2	TRBJ2-5	CASSFWGGTQYF	TGTGCCAGCAGTTTTTGGGGGGGGACCCAGTACTTC
NA	TRBV14	NA	TRBJ1-1	CASRLGGMPNTEAFF	TGTGCCAGCCGGCTGGGGGGTATGCCGAACACTGAAGCTTTCTTT
NA	TRBV2	TRBD1	TRBJ2-5	CASSEQGSETQYF	TGTGCCAGCAGCGAACAGGGGTCCGAGACCCAGTACTTC
NA	TRBV30	TRBD2	TRBJ2-7	CAWSVNRRLAFDNEQYF	TGTGCCTGGAGTGTCAACCGACGACTAGCGTTTGACAACGAGCAGTACTTC
NA	TRBV5-4	TRBD1	TRBJ1-2	CASTAGGEVYGYTF	TGTGCCAGCACGGCAGGGGGCGAGGTCTATGGCTACACCTTC
NA	TRBV24-1	NA	TRBJ2-6	CATSDPLYDGFSGANVLTF	TGTGCCACCAGTGATCCACTATACGACGGCTTCTCTGGGGCCAACGTCCTGACTTTC
NA	TRBV23-1	TRBD2	TRBJ2-2	CASSHSWGPGLTDSGELFF	TGCGCCAGCAGTCACTCTTGGGGCCCGGGACTAACGGATTCCGGGGAGCTGTTTTTT
NA	TRBV7-9	NA	TRBJ1-2	CASSLADRYYGYTF	TGTGCCAGCAGCTTAGCCGACAGATACTATGGCTACACCTTC
once	TRBV11-2	NA	TRBJ2-1	CASSLEQFSYNEQFF	TGTGCCAGCAGCTTAGAACAATTCTCCTACAATGAGCAGTTCTTC
NA	TRBV6-5	TRBD1	TRBJ2-1	CASSYWTGFYNEQFF	TGTGCCAGCAGTTATTGGACAGGGTTTTACAATGAGCAGTTCTTC
once	TRBV6-1	TRBD1	TRBJ2-7	CASSEPGQDSYEQYF	TGTGCCAGCAGTGAGCCGGGACAGGACTCCTACGAGCAGTACTTC
NA	TRBV29-1	NA	TRBJ2-7	CSVEGTYEQYF	TGCAGCGTTGAAGGGACTTACGAGCAGTACTTC
NA	TRBV6-5	NA	TRBJ2-2	CASSYLRGAGELFF	TGTGCCAGCAGTTATCTCAGGGGGGCCGGGGAGCTGTTTTTT
NA	TRBV3-1/TRBV3-2	NA	TRBJ2-1	CASTLMAGFNNEQFF	TGTGCCAGCACCCTAATGGCGGGGTTCAACAATGAGCAGTTCTTC
NA	TRBV29-1	TRBD1	TRBJ1-2	CSARQGAYGYTF	TGCAGCGCCCGACAGGGGGCCTATGGCTACACCTTC
NA	TRBV30	TRBD2	TRBJ2-3	CAWRTSGFTDTQYF	TGTGCCTGGAGGACTAGCGGATTCACAGATACGCAGTATTTT
once	TRBV7-8	NA	TRBJ1-5	CASSLRQGISNQPQHF	TGTGCCAGCAGCTTGCGTCAGGGAATTAGCAATCAGCCCCAGCATTTT
NA	TRBV7-8	NA	TRBJ2-7	CASSSLGQDSTYEQYF	TGTGCCAGCAGCTCCCTGGGGCAGGATTCAACCTACGAGCAGTACTTC
NA	TRBV19	TRBD2	TRBJ2-1	CASSNRDYNADEQFF	TGTGCCAGTAGTAACCGGGACTACAATGCGGATGAGCAGTTCTTC
NA	TRBV9	NA	TRBJ2-3	CASSVKRTPSTDTQYF	TGTGCCAGCAGCGTAAAGCGGACCCCTAGCACAGATACGCAGTATTTT
NA	TRBV28	TRBD1	TRBJ2-7	CASSKDRGRIHEQYF	TGTGCCAGCAGTAAAGACAGGGGGCGTATCCACGAGCAGTACTTC
NA	TRBV5-1	TRBD2	TRBJ2-7	CASRLAGSLYEQYF	TGCGCCAGCAGGCTAGCGGGATCGCTCTACGAGCAGTACTTC
NA	TRBV7-9	TRBD2	TRBJ2-4	CASSLVAGGPGAKNIQYF	TGTGCCAGCAGCTTGGTAGCGGGAGGGCCGGGGGCCAAAAACATTCAGTACTTC